The clone carrying this T cell receptor beta chain was picked up one time. This entry comes from a study of blood T cell repertoires in COVID-19. Study-level background: Whether acute or convalescent, the COVID-19 samples came from the United States, Italy and Spain. PBMCs, B-cell-depleted T cells, or T cells were the source of the cDNA or gDNA that made up the material.

Under the authors' procedure: Researchers report that nucleated cell counts were estimated from reference gene primer amplification. TCRdb keeps only in-frame clones here, not all; method: immunoSEQ multiplex PCR. That table gives V, J and clone size, and the DNA gave D and trimming. Among 52,000 or so clones listed, roughly nine tenths were seen once. Per germline, CDR1 SGHTA and CDR2 FQGNSA. This CDR3 spans 16 amino acids. Unmatched junction bases numbered 9, after V lost 8 bases and J lost 5 bases. The specimen sequenced was peripheral blood. The TCR comes from a man in his fifties with acute or convalescent COVID-19. The rearrangement uses TRBV7-2 and TRBJ2-5; 15 bases agree with TRBD2. The CDR3 nucleotides are TGTGCCAGCTCCGGGACTAGCGGGAGGATAGGGGAGACCCAGTACTTC. Translating gives CASSGTSGRIGETQYF.